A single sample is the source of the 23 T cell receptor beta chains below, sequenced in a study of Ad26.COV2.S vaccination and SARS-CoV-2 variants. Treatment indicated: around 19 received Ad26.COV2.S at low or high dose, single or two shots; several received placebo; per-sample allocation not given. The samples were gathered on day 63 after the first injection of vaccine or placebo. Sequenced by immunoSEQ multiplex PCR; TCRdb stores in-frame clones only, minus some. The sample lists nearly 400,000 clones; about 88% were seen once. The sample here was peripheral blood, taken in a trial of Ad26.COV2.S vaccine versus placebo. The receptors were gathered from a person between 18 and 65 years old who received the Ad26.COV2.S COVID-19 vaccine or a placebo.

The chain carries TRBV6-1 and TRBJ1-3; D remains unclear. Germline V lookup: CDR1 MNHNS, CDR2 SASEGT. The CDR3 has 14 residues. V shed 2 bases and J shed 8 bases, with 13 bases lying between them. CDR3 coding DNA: TGTGCCAGCAGTGAACTGGGCAGGTCCCACACCATATATTTT. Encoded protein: CASSELGRSHTIYF.

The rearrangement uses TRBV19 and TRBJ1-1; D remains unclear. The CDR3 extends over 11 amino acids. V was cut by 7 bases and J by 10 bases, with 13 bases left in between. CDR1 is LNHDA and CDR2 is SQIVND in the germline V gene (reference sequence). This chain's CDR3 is CASIGSLGAFF. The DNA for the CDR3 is TGTGCCAGTATAGGTAGTCTTGGAGCTTTCTTT.

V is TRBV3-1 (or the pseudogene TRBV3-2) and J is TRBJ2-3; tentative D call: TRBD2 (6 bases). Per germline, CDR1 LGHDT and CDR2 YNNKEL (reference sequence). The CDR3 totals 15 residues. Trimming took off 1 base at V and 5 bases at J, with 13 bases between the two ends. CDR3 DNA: TGTGCCAGCAGCCAAGGTGGAGGGGAGAGAGATACGCAGTATTTT. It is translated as CASSQGGGERDTQYF.

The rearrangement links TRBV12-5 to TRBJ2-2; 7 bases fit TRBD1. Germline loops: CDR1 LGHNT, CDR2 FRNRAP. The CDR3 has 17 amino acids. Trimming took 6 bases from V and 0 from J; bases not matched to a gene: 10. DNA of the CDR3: TGTGCTAGTGGCCTAGGACAGGCCTCCGCGAACACCGGGGAGCTGTTTTTT. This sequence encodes CASGLGQASANTGELFF. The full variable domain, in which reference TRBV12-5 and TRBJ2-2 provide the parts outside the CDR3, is DARVTQTPRHKVTEMGQEVTMRCQPILGHNTVFWYRQTMMQGLELLAYFRNRAPLDDSGMPKDRFSAEMPDATLATLKIQPSEPRDSAVYFCASGLGQASANTGELFFGEGSRLTVL.

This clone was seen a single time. CDR3 protein: CASSVHGTLSGMTYEQYF. The CDR3 DNA reads TGTGCCAGCAGTGTACACGGGACGCTTAGCGGGATGACCTACGAGCAGTACTTC. The chain employs TRBV21-1 and TRBJ2-7; the table's D call, TRBD2, has no DNA check behind it. TRBV21-1 is tagged as a pseudogene. The CDR3 consists of 18 residues.

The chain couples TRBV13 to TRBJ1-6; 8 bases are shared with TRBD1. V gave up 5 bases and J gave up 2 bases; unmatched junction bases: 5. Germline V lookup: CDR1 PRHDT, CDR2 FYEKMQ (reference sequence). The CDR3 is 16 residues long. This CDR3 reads CASSTGGGTYNSPLHF. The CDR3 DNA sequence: TGTGCCAGCAGCACAGGGGGAGGAACCTATAATTCACCCCTCCACTTT.

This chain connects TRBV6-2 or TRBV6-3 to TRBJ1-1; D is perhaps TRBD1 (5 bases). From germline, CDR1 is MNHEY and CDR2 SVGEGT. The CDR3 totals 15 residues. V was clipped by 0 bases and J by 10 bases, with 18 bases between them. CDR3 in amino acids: CASSYSDTRGSGAFF. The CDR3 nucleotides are TGTGCCAGCAGTTACTCGGACACCCGGGGGTCGGGAGCTTTCTTT.

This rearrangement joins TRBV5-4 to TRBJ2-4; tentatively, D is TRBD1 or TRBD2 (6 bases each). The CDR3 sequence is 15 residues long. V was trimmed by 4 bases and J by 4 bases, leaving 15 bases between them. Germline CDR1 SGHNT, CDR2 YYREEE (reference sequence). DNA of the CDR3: TGTGCCAGCAGCATCCGACTAGGGACAAAAAACATTCAGTACTTC. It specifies CASSIRLGTKNIQYF.

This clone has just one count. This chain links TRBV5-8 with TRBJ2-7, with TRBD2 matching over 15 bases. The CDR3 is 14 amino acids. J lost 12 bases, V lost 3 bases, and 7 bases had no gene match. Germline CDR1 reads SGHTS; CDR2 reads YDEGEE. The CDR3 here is CASSSGLAGGSPYF. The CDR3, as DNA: TGTGCCAGCAGCTCTGGACTAGCGGGAGGGTCTCCGTACTTC.

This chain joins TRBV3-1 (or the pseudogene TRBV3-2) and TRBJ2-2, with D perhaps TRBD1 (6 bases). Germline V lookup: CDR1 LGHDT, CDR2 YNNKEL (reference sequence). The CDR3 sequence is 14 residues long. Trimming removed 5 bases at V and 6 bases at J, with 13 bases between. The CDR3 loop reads CASSNHRDAGELFF. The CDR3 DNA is TGTGCCAGCAGCAATCACAGGGACGCCGGGGAGCTGTTTTTT.

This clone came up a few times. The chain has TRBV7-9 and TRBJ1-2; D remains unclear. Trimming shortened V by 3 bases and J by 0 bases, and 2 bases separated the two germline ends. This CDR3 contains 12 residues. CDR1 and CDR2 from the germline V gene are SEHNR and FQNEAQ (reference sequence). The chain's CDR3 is CASSFSNYGYTF. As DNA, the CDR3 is TGTGCCAGCAGCTTTTCTAACTATGGCTACACCTTC.

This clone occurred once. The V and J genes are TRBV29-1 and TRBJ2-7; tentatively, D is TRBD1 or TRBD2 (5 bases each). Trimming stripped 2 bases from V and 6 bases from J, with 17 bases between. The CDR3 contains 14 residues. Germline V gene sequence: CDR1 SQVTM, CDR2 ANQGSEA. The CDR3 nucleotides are TGCAGCGTTGAACGAGCGGACAAATCGGCCGAGCAGTACTTC. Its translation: CSVERADKSAEQYF.

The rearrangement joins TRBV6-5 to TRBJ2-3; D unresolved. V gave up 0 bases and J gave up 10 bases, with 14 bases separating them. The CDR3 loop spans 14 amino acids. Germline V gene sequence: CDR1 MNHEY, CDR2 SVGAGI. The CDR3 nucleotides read TGTGCCAGCAGTTACTCGAGACTGCGTCAGGCGCAGTATTTT. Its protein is CASSYSRLRQAQYF.

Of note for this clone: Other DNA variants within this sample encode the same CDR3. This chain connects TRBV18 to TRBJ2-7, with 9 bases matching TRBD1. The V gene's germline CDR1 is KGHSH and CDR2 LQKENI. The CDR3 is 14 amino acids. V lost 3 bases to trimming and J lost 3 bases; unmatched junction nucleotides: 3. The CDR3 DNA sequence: TGTGCCAGCTCACCCCGACAGGGGGACTACGAGCAGTACTTC. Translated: CASSPRQGDYEQYF.

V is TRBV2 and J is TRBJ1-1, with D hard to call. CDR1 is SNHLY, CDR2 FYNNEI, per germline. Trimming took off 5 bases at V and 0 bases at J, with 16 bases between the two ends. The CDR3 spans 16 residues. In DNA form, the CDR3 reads TGTGCCAGCAGTAAGTGGGGAGGACCAATGAACACTGAAGCTTTCTTT. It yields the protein CASSKWGGPMNTEAFF.

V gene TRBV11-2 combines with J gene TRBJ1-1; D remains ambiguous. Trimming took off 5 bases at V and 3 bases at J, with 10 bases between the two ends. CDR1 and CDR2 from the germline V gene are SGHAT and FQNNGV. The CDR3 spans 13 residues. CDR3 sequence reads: CASSPRRDTEAFF. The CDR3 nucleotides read TGTGCCAGCAGCCCCAGGAGAGACACTGAAGCTTTCTTT. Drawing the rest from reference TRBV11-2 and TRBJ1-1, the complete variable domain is EAGVAQSPRYKIIEKRQSVAFWCNPISGHATLYWYQQILGQGPKLLIQFQNNGVVDDSQLPKDRFSAERLKGVDSTLKIQPAKLEDSAVYLCASSPRRDTEAFFGQGTRLTVV.

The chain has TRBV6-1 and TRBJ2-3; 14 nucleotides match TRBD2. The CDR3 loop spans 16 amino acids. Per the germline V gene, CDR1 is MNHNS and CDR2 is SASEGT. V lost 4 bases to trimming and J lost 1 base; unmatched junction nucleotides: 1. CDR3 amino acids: CASSGGLAGGTDTQYF. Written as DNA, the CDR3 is TGTGCCAGCAGTGGGGGACTAGCGGGAGGCACAGATACGCAGTATTTT.

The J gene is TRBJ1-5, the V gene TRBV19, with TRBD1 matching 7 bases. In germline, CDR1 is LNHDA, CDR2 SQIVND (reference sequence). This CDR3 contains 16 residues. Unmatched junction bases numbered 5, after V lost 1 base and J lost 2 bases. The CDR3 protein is CASSIVRGGGNQPQHF. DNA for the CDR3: TGTGCCAGTAGTATAGTTCGAGGGGGCGGCAATCAGCCCCAGCATTTT.

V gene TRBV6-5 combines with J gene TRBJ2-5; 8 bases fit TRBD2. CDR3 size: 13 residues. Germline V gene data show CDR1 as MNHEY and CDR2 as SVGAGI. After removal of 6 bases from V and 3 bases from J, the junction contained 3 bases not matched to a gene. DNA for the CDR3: TGTGCCAGCAGCTGGACTAGCAAAGAGACCCAGTACTTC. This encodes CASSWTSKETQYF.

This CDR3 is CAWSFPERYGYTF. As DNA, the CDR3 is TGTGCCTGGAGTTTCCCCGAGAGATATGGCTACACCTTC. V and J are TRBV30 and TRBJ1-2, with D unresolved. CDR3 size: 13 residues. V lost 2 bases and J 5 bases, leaving 12 bases between the germline ends. CDR1 is GTSNPN and CDR2 is SVGIG in the germline V gene (reference sequence).

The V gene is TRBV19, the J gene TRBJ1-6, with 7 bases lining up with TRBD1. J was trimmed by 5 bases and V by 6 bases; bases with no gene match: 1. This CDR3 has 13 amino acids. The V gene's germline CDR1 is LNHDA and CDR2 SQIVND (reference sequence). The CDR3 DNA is TGTGCCAGTAGGGACAGGAATAATTCACCCCTCCACTTT. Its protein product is CASRDRNNSPLHF.

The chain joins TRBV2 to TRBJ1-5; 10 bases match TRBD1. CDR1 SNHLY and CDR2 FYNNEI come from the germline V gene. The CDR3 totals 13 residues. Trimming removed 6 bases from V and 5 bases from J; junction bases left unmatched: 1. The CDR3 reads CASRGQGYQPQHF. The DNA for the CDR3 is TGTGCCAGCAGGGGACAGGGGTATCAGCCCCAGCATTTT.

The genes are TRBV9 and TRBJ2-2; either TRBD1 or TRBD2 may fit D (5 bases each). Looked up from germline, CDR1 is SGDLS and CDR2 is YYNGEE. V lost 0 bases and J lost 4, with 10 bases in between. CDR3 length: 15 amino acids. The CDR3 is CASSVGGRVTGELFF. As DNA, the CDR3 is TGTGCCAGCAGCGTAGGGGGGAGAGTCACCGGGGAGCTGTTTTTT.